One and the same sample provided the 9 T cell receptor beta chains below, sequenced in a study of radiation and T cells in renal cell carcinoma. The method was immunoSEQ multiplex PCR; TCRdb's version includes in-frame clones alone and lacks a portion of them. The sample includes about 62,000 clones, more than 60% of them seen just once. Time point specified: blood 4 weeks post-SBRT, at nephrectomy. The treatment here: 15 Gy SBRT to primary tumor, nephrectomy 4 weeks later. The source material was blood, sampled from a patient whose treatment included radiotherapy and nephrectomy. These receptors all stem from a man between 60 and 70 years old with renal cell carcinoma.

This clone appeared a few times. J is TRBJ1-1 and V is TRBV29-1, with 7 bases lining up with TRBD1. From germline, CDR1 is SQVTM and CDR2 ANQGSEA. Trimming at V came to 6 bases and at J to 0 bases, leaving 7 bases not matched to a gene. CDR3 length: 14 amino acids. The CDR3 DNA reads as TGCAGCGTCCTCCCGGGACAGCTGAACACTGAAGCTTTCTTT. It specifies CSVLPGQLNTEAFF.

As DNA, the CDR3 is TGTGCCAGCTCACCACCTCGTGCTGCGGTCCAAGAGACCCAGTACTTC. Residues: CASSPPRAAVQETQYF. The chain employs TRBV18 and TRBJ2-5; D not certain. Per germline, CDR1 KGHSH and CDR2 LQKENI. This CDR3 is 16 amino acids long. V was cut by 0 bases and J by 1 base, with 12 bases left in between.

The chain recombines TRBV14 with TRBJ1-1; unclear D gene. CDR1 and CDR2 (germline): SGHDN, FVKESK. The V end was cut by 0 bases, the J end by 7 bases, with 9 bases between. The CDR3 runs to 13 residues. CDR3 DNA sequence: TGTGCCAGCAGCCAAGATCTGGCCATTGAAGCTTTCTTT. Its protein product is CASSQDLAIEAFF.

The J gene is TRBJ2-5, the V gene TRBV9; D not resolved. This CDR3 comprises 14 residues. Germline lookup yields CDR1 SGDLS and CDR2 YYNGEE. V was shortened by 1 base and J by 3 bases, with 10 bases between the two germline ends. DNA of the CDR3: TGTGCCAGCAGCGTACAAAGCGTGGAAGAGACCCAGTACTTC. It codes for CASSVQSVEETQYF.

The V and J genes are TRBV9 and TRBJ1-1, with D possibly matching TRBD1 (5 bases). CDR1 is SGDLS, CDR2 YYNGEE, per germline. Trimming removed 3 bases at V and 1 base at J, with 16 bases between. This CDR3 spans 16 amino acids. The CDR3 spells CASSASTGFSNTEAFF. The CDR3 DNA is TGTGCCAGCAGCGCATCAACAGGTTTCTCGAACACTGAAGCTTTCTTT.

The rearrangement links TRBV7-9 to TRBJ2-3, with TRBD2 as a possible D gene (6 bases). Germline loops: CDR1 SEHNR, CDR2 FQNEAQ (reference sequence). Trimming took 3 bases from V and 2 from J, leaving 9 bases between them. CDR3 length: 14 residues. The CDR3 spells CASSFGTLTDTQYF. The CDR3 DNA is TGTGCCAGCAGCTTCGGGACTCTCACAGATACGCAGTATTTT.

This clone was counted only a few times. V is TRBV5-1 and J is TRBJ2-3; D assignment may be TRBD1 or TRBD2 (5 bases each). V was trimmed by 4 bases and J by 2 bases, leaving 14 bases between them. The CDR3 covers 15 residues. CDR1 is SGHRS and CDR2 is YFSETQ in the germline V gene. The CDR3 coding sequence is TGCGCCAGCAGCCCTGGGGACGATTTCACAGATACGCAGTATTTT. Amino acid sequence: CASSPGDDFTDTQYF.

V usage is TRBV12-5 and J usage is TRBJ1-1; no definite D call. The CDR3 sequence is 11 residues long. Deletions cut 6 bases from V and 6 bases from J, with 8 bases between. CDR1 and CDR2 (germline): LGHNT, FRNRAP. In nucleotides, the CDR3 is TGTGCTAGTGGCCCTGGGGCTGAAGCTTTCTTT. Translating gives CASGPGAEAFF.

The CDR3 region has the DNA TGTGCCAGCAGGGGACAGCGGTCGAGCAATCAGCCCCAGCATTTT. This sequence encodes CASRGQRSSNQPQHF. The J gene is TRBJ1-5, the V gene TRBV6-1; 7 bases are a match to TRBD1. The CDR3 runs 15 residues. Germline loops: CDR1 MNHNS, CDR2 SASEGT. J gave up 1 base and V 6 bases, and 6 bases lay outside the gene matches.